The rows below give T cell receptor beta chains drawn from one sample of a study of T cell repertoires in cytomegalovirus infection. TCRdb analysed the reads with MiXCR anew, one entry per CDR3 protein. The sample lists some 230,000 distinct CDR3 sequences; 22% were seen once. Specimen: CD8+ T cells from PBMCs. Source of these receptors: a human donor in good health (CMV status not recorded). Some clones in this sample may be carry-over from other donors' samples. Both conserved end residues are part of each CDR3. Fields, in order: V gene, D gene, J gene, clone size, CDR3 DNA, CDR3 protein. A D gene is named only where the DNA matches it firmly. The listing skips clone size in some rows; elsewhere it reads once, few, many or a size class.

TRBV7-6	-	TRBJ2-2	many	TGTGCCAGCAGCCTGAACACCGGGGAGCTGTTTTTT	CASSLNTGELFF
TRBV2	TRBD2	TRBJ2-2	many	TGTGCCAGCAAGGGGACTAGCGGACATAACACCGGGGAGCTGTTTTTT	CASKGTSGHNTGELFF
TRBV5-6	-	TRBJ1-5	many	TGTGCCAGCAGCTTGCTAGGGGCGAGCAATCAGCCCCAGCATTTT	CASSLLGASNQPQHF
TRBV19	-	TRBJ1-1	few	TGTGCCAGTAGTATAGGAGGGCTTGAAGCTTTCTTT	CASSIGGLEAFF
TRBV6-2/TRBV6-3	-	TRBJ2-7	few	TGTGCCAGCAGTTACTCGGGGACAAGAAGCTCCTACGAGCAGTACTTC	CASSYSGTRSSYEQYF
TRBV20-1	-	TRBJ2-7	-	TGCAGTGCTAGAGATATGCAGTCCTACGAGCAGTACTTC	CSARDMQSYEQYF
TRBV9	-	TRBJ1-1	many	TGTGCCAGCTCCCCCCCCGTCGGGGGAGAAGCTTTCTTT	CASSPPVGGEAFF
TRBV2	-	TRBJ1-6	few	TGTGCCAGCGGCCGGGCAGGAAATTCACCCCTCCACTTT	CASGRAGNSPLHF
TRBV6-6	-	TRBJ2-3	-	TGTGCCAGCAGTTACCCCACCGTAACCCGACAGGATAGCACAGATACGCAGTATTTT	CASSYPTVTRQDSTDTQYF
TRBV10-3	-	TRBJ1-5	-	TGTGCCATCAGTGACGAAGGGAACGGTCAGCCCCAGCATTTT	CAISDEGNGQPQHF
TRBV28	-	TRBJ2-7	many	TGTGCCAGCAGTTTACAGGGCTTAGAGCAGTACTTC	CASSLQGLEQYF
TRBV2	TRBD1	TRBJ1-2	many	TGTGCCAGCAGGGAGACAGGGATCAACTATGGCTACACCTTC	CASRETGINYGYTF
TRBV7-9	-	TRBJ1-1	many	TGTGCCAGCAGCCTTCCGTGGGCGACTGAAGCTTTCTTT	CASSLPWATEAFF
TRBV7-8	-	TRBJ1-4	few	TGTGCCAGCAGCTCAGACAGGTCTATTAATGAAAAACTGTTTTTT	CASSSDRSINEKLFF
TRBV19	-	TRBJ2-5	-	TGTGCCAGTAGTATTGGGGGAGAGACCCAGTACTTC	CASSIGGETQYF
TRBV12-3/TRBV12-4	-	TRBJ2-3	few	TGTGCCAGCGGAAGTACGCAGTATTTT	CASGSTQYF
TRBV2	TRBD2	TRBJ2-3	few	TGTGCCAGCAGACTAGCGGGGCTCACAGATACGCAGTATTTT	CASRLAGLTDTQYF
TRBV19	TRBD1	TRBJ2-7	few	TGTGCCAGTAGTATCGCAGGGGGCGGCGAGCAGTACTTC	CASSIAGGGEQYF
TRBV2	-	TRBJ2-3	few	TGTGCCAGCACCCATGGGGTACAGGGCGATTCGGGAGATACGCAGTATTTT	CASTHGVQGDSGDTQYF
TRBV20-1	TRBD2	TRBJ2-7	many	TGCAGTGCTACCCAACTAGCGGGGGAATCCTACGAGCAGTACTTC	CSATQLAGESYEQYF
TRBV19	TRBD1	TRBJ2-1	few	TGTGCCAGTAGCTCCGGGACAGATATGTATGTTGAGCAGTTCTTC	CASSSGTDMYVEQFF
TRBV20-1	TRBD1	TRBJ1-5	-	TGCAGTGCAGAAACAGGGGTGGGTCAGCCCCAGCATTTT	CSAETGVGQPQHF
TRBV6-5	TRBD1	TRBJ1-1	many	TGTGCCAGCAGTTACGGGACAGGGGGCCGCACTGAAGCTTTCTTT	CASSYGTGGRTEAFF
TRBV7-9	-	TRBJ2-7	-	TGTGCCAGCAGCTTAGCTCAGGGATCCATACTCGAGCAGTACTTC	CASSLAQGSILEQYF
TRBV28	-	TRBJ1-4	-	TGTGCCAGCAGTTATCAGTGGGGGTCAGAGGATGAAAAACTGTTTTTT	CASSYQWGSEDEKLFF
TRBV7-8	TRBD1	TRBJ2-7	few	TGTGCCAGCAGCTCCCACAGACGAATCGGGACAGGGGTTTCCTACGAGCAGTACTTC	CASSSHRRIGTGVSYEQYF
TRBV19	TRBD1	TRBJ2-1	-	TGTGCCAGTAGTCCACGGGACAGGGGCGTTAGTGAGCAGTTCTTC	CASSPRDRGVSEQFF
TRBV29-1	-	TRBJ2-1	few	TGCAGCGTTGAAGTCCGGGGGGCGTTTGACAATGAGCAGTTCTTC	CSVEVRGAFDNEQFF
TRBV12-3/TRBV12-4	-	TRBJ1-5	many	TGTGCCAGCAGTTTTTTCACAGGCATCAATCAGCCCCAGCATTTT	CASSFFTGINQPQHF
TRBV19	-	TRBJ2-2	few	TGTGCCAGTAGTATAGTGGGCGGGACCATCAACACCGGGGAGCTGTTTTTT	CASSIVGGTINTGELFF
TRBV13	TRBD1	TRBJ1-4	once	TGTGCCAGCAGACGACAGGGTAATGAAAAACTGTTTTTT	CASRRQGNEKLFF
TRBV4-2	-	TRBJ2-7	-	TGTGCCAGCAGCCAAGCGGGAACCCCCTACGAGCAGTACTTC	CASSQAGTPYEQYF
TRBV20-1	TRBD2	TRBJ2-7	-	TGCAGTGCTACATCCATAGCGGGGGACCCCTACGAGCAGTACTTC	CSATSIAGDPYEQYF
TRBV20-1	-	TRBJ1-4	many	TGCAGTGCAGTATACAGGGACGGCAATGAAAAACTGTTTTTT	CSAVYRDGNEKLFF
TRBV27	-	TRBJ1-2	-	TGTGCCAGCAGGCATAATGAGGACTACACCTTC	CASRHNEDYTF
TRBV9	-	TRBJ1-1	few	TGTGCCAGCAGCGTAGGAGGCGGATCGAACACTGAAGCTTTCTTT	CASSVGGGSNTEAFF
TRBV7-8	TRBD1	TRBJ2-3	many	TGTGCCAGCAGCTTAGTGGCCAGGGGGTCCACAGATACGCAGTATTTT	CASSLVARGSTDTQYF
TRBV6-8	TRBD2	TRBJ2-3	-	TGTGCCAGCAGTTACGACGGGGGGGGCACAGATACGCAGTATTTT	CASSYDGGGTDTQYF
TRBV7-8	-	TRBJ2-7	many	TGTGCCAGCTACCGGGACGGCTACGAGCAGTACTTC	CASYRDGYEQYF
TRBV7-2	TRBD2	TRBJ2-3	many	TGTGCCAGCAGCCCCTTACCAACTAGCGGGTCAGATACGCAGTATTTT	CASSPLPTSGSDTQYF
TRBV11-2	TRBD1	TRBJ2-2	-	TGTGCCAGCAGCCTAACGACAGGGGGTCGGAGGGAGCTGTTTTTT	CASSLTTGGRRELFF
TRBV15	-	TRBJ2-7	-	TGTGCCACCAGCAGAGAATGGGACCGAGACGAGCAGTACTTC	CATSREWDRDEQYF
TRBV12-3/TRBV12-4	-	TRBJ1-1	-	TGTGCCAGCAGTGATATTACAGGAGACACACAAAACACTGAAGCTTTCTTT	CASSDITGDTQNTEAFF
TRBV29-1	-	TRBJ2-1	few	TGCAGCGTCGAGGGTGAGGACAATGAGCAGTTCTTC	CSVEGEDNEQFF
TRBV4-1	TRBD1	TRBJ2-7	-	TGCGCCAGCAGCCAACCCTCGGACAGGGTTTTCTACGAGCAGTACTTC	CASSQPSDRVFYEQYF
TRBV5-6	-	TRBJ2-7	-	TGTGCCAGCAGCTTGGTCGACAGTTACGAGCAGTACTTC	CASSLVDSYEQYF
TRBV4-2	TRBD1	TRBJ1-5	-	TGTGCCAGCAGCCCCGGGACAGGGGGTATAAATCAGCCCCAGCATTTT	CASSPGTGGINQPQHF
TRBV29-1	TRBD2	TRBJ2-3	-	TGCAGCGCCCAGGAACGGGGGGGCCGGGGAGATACGCAGTATTTT	CSAQERGGRGDTQYF
TRBV7-6	-	TRBJ2-2	many	TGTGCCAGCAGCTTAGCGCGTCGAGGGAGCACCGGGGAGCTGTTTTTT	CASSLARRGSTGELFF
TRBV7-9	TRBD2	TRBJ2-4	few	TGTGCCAGCAGCCTAAATGCGGGGGTGGCCAAAAACATTCAGTACTTC	CASSLNAGVAKNIQYF
TRBV2	-	TRBJ2-7	-	TGTGCCAGCACCCGGGGGGCTAGCACCCACGAGCAGTACTTC	CASTRGASTHEQYF
TRBV14	-	TRBJ2-3	few	TGTGCCAGCAGCCAAGAAAACTGGCTTACGCAGTATTTT	CASSQENWLTQYF
TRBV11-1	-	TRBJ2-1	few	TGTGCCAGCAGACTAGACAATGAGCAGTTCTTC	CASRLDNEQFF
TRBV28	-	TRBJ2-3	many	TGTGCCAGCAGCCCCCTCAAAGTGTTTAGCGGTCCTTTCACAGATACGCAGTATTTT	CASSPLKVFSGPFTDTQYF